The next 14 T cell receptor beta chains were all read from a single sample in a study of shared clonotypes between healthy human individuals. Sequenced by immunoSEQ multiplex PCR; TCRdb stores in-frame clones only, minus some. The data contain roughly 2 million clones, over 85% of them singletons. What was sequenced was naive CD4+ T cells sorted from blood. Subset of the sample: CD45RA+ positively selected. The receptors come from a man younger than 30 in good health.

This chain uses TRBV29-1 with TRBJ2-5; 8 positions agree with TRBD1. The V and J ends lost 7 bases and 7 bases, in that order; junction bases with no gene match: 5. This CDR3 contains 11 residues. CDR1 is SQVTM, CDR2 ANQGSEA, per germline. The CDR3 sequence is CSAWTGLTQYF. As DNA, the CDR3 is TGCAGCGCCTGGACAGGGCTGACCCAGTACTTC.

This chain links TRBV5-6 with TRBJ2-1; the D gene is possibly TRBD2 (5 bases). V was clipped by 4 bases and J by 9 bases, with 14 bases between them. There are 13 residues in the CDR3. Germline V lookup: CDR1 SGHDT, CDR2 YYEEEE. The CDR3 sequence: CASSLFRGIEQFF. CDR3 nucleotide sequence: TGTGCCAGCAGCCTGTTCAGAGGGATTGAGCAGTTCTTC.

The genes are TRBV11-2 and TRBJ2-3, with TRBD2 as a possible D gene (5 bases). Between the trimmed V and J ends, which lost 5 bases and 4 bases, there was a span of 16 bases. The CDR3 is made up of 15 amino acids. Per the germline V gene, CDR1 is SGHAT and CDR2 is FQNNGV. CDR3 bases: TGTGCCAGCAGCCCGAATTCCCTAGCCCCAGATACGCAGTATTTT. Amino acid sequence: CASSPNSLAPDTQYF.

The rearrangement links TRBV28 to TRBJ1-1, with 7 nucleotides matching TRBD1. V lost 3 bases and J lost 9; bases outside the gene matches: 10. The CDR3 totals 14 residues. The germline gives CDR1 MDHEN, CDR2 SYDVKM. CDR3 nucleotides: TGTGCCAGCAGTTTGAGAGGGGGCAAGAAAAAAGCTTTCTTT. This codes for CASSLRGGKKKAFF.

V is TRBV2 and J is TRBJ2-7; 15 bases line up with TRBD2. This CDR3 spans 14 amino acids. V lost 8 bases to trimming and J lost 7 bases; unmatched junction nucleotides: 6. The germline V gene has CDR1 SNHLY and CDR2 FYNNEI. The CDR3 protein is CASVGLAGGQEQYF. The CDR3 DNA reads TGTGCCAGCGTAGGACTAGCGGGGGGGCAGGAGCAGTACTTC.

Regarding this clone: The same CDR3 is also encoded by other DNA sequences in this sample. DNA for the CDR3: TGTGCCAGCTCACAAGACAGGGTTGGACAGCCCCAGCATTTT. This gives the protein CASSQDRVGQPQHF. The chain couples TRBV18 to TRBJ1-5; 7 nucleotides align to TRBD1. J was trimmed by 7 bases and V by 4 bases; bases with no gene match: 7. Germline CDR1 and CDR2: KGHSH and LQKENI. This CDR3 is 14 amino acids long.

This chain uses TRBV5-6 with TRBJ1-2; D perhaps matches TRBD1 (6 bases). Germline loops: CDR1 SGHDT, CDR2 YYEEEE. V dropped 4 bases and J dropped 7 bases, with 20 bases sitting between them. The CDR3 is made up of 15 amino acids. CDR3 nucleotides: TGTGCCAGCAGCCCATCAGACAGGAGAAACGCTGGCTACACCTTC. Translated: CASSPSDRRNAGYTF. Full variable domain (remainder filled in from reference TRBV5-6 and TRBJ1-2): DAGVTQSPTHLIKTRGQQVTLRCSPKSGHDTVSWYQQALGQGPQFIFQYYEEEERQRGNFPDRFSGHQFPNYSSELNVNALLLGDSALYLCASSPSDRRNAGYTFGSGTRLTVV.

This clone was seen only once. The V gene is TRBV6-6, the J gene TRBJ2-1; D is tentatively TRBD1 or TRBD2 (5 bases each). Trimming removed 2 bases at V and 6 bases at J, with 14 bases between. CDR3 length equals 15 residues. Looked up from germline, CDR1 is MNHNY and CDR2 is SVGAGI (reference sequence). The CDR3 here is CASSYSRESGNEQFF. DNA of the CDR3: TGTGCCAGCAGTTACAGCAGGGAGAGCGGCAATGAGCAGTTCTTC.

The chain employs TRBV11-2 and TRBJ1-1, with 7 bases that match TRBD1. This CDR3 is built from 14 residues. The V and J ends lost 4 bases and 4 bases, in that order; junction bases with no gene match: 6. The V gene's germline CDR1 is SGHAT and CDR2 FQNNGV. CDR3 residues: CASSWQGGGTEAFF. CDR3 nucleotides: TGTGCCAGCAGCTGGCAGGGGGGGGGCACTGAAGCTTTCTTT.

CDR3 protein: CASSRAVNWANVLTF. In DNA, the CDR3 is TGTGCCAGCAGTCGGGCGGTAAACTGGGCCAACGTCCTGACTTTC. The chain employs TRBV6-5 and TRBJ2-6; D call uncertain. The CDR3 runs 15 residues. The V gene's germline CDR1 is MNHEY and CDR2 SVGAGI. V was cut by 5 bases and J by 5 bases, with 13 bases left in between.

As to this clone: Within the sample, other DNA sequences also encode this same CDR3. The CDR3 DNA is TGCAGCGTGGCCGACACCGGGGAGCTGTTTTTT. Translated, it gives CSVADTGELFF. The chain couples TRBV29-1 to TRBJ2-2; D call uncertain. Germline-derived CDR1 and CDR2 are SQVTM and ANQGSEA. The CDR3 sequence is 11 residues long. V lost 6 bases and J lost 3, with 5 bases in between.

This chain uses TRBV29-1 with TRBJ2-3, with 14 positions matching TRBD2. Per the germline V gene, CDR1 is SQVTM and CDR2 is ANQGSEA. The CDR3 is 16 residues long. V shed 6 bases, J shed 7 bases, and the junction held 12 bases outside the gene matches. CDR3 coding DNA: TGCAGCGTGGGACTTAGACTAGCGGGAGGGCCAAATACGCAGTATTTT. Protein: CSVGLRLAGGPNTQYF.

CDR3 bases: TGTGCCAGCAGCTTAGATTCGGGTAGCTTCGCCGGGGAGCTGTTTTTT. Translation gives CASSLDSGSFAGELFF. The rearrangement joins TRBV11-2 to TRBJ2-2; D remains ambiguous. Per the germline V gene, CDR1 is SGHAT and CDR2 is FQNNGV. The V end was cut by 0 bases, the J end by 6 bases, with 14 bases between. The CDR3 contains 16 residues. The full variable domain, with the rest looked up from reference TRBV11-2 and TRBJ2-2, is EAGVAQSPRYKIIEKRQSVAFWCNPISGHATLYWYQQILGQGPKLLIQFQNNGVVDDSQLPKDRFSAERLKGVDSTLKIQPAKLEDSAVYLCASSLDSGSFAGELFFGEGSRLTVL.

As concerns this clone: The same CDR3 arises from other DNA sequences in this sample as well. The rearrangement uses TRBV28 and TRBJ1-2; D gene uncertain. Germline V gene lookup returns CDR1 MDHEN and CDR2 SYDVKM. Trimming took off 2 bases at V and 2 bases at J, with 6 bases between the two ends. The CDR3 has 13 amino acids. CDR3 coding DNA: TGTGCCAGCAGTTTACGAAGGAACTATGGCTACACCTTC. Its translation is CASSLRRNYGYTF.